This TCR beta chain was identified in a study of Graves' ophthalmopathy and Graves' hyperthyroidism. This clonotype has ten or more counts. From RNA, the CDR3 regions of TCR beta chains were amplified and sequenced. The first-round RT-PCR employed HTBI primers together with the Qiagen OneStep RT-PCR kit. A multiplex PCR was then performed as the second round. TCRdb used MiXCR to reprocess the multiplex PCR reads, holding one entry per CDR3 protein. Here the sample spans 300,000 to 400,000 distinct CDR3 sequences, approximately 18% being singletons. Germline-derived CDR1 and CDR2 are LGHNA and YSLEER. There are 13 residues in the CDR3. V dropped 2 bases and J dropped 8 bases, with 7 bases sitting between them.

The chain uses TRBV4-3 and TRBJ1-6; D possibly corresponds to TRBD1 (5 bases). This clonotype was obtained from an adult woman with stable Graves' hyperthyroidism. Sample: peripheral blood. As DNA, the CDR3 is TGCGCCAGCAGCCAAACAGGTTATTCACCCCTCCACTTT. It encodes CASSQTGYSPLHF.